The rows below give T cell receptor beta chains drawn from one sample of a study of T cell responses to AZD1222 COVID-19 vaccine. Generated by immunoSEQ multiplex PCR, the TCRdb table keeps only in-frame clones and is missing some. The repertoire has about 140,000 clones, around 90% of them found once; the top ten carry about 3%. Sequencing was performed on peripheral blood, taken 28 days after the second AZD1222 dose. Source of these receptors: an adult who received the AZD1222 COVID-19 vaccine. Each CDR3 is given with its conserved first and last residue. Fields, in order: J gene, D gene, clone size, CDR3 length, V gene, CDR3 DNA, CDR3 protein. The D gene is left open where the match is weak. A clone size is listed for some rows: how often the clone was seen (once, few, many), or a class if it is expanded.

J gene: TRBJ2-2
D gene: TRBD1
clone size: .
CDR3 length: 18
V gene: TRBV10-3
CDR3 DNA: TGTGCCATCAGCCTAGGCCCAGGGGGTCACGCGAACACCGGGGAGCTGTTTTTT
CDR3 protein: CAISLGPGGHANTGELFF

J gene: TRBJ1-1
D gene: .
clone size: .
CDR3 length: 13
V gene: TRBV11-3
CDR3 DNA: TGTGCCAGCAGCTTTACGGTCAGCACTGAAGCTTTCTTT
CDR3 protein: CASSFTVSTEAFF

J gene: TRBJ2-7
D gene: .
clone size: .
CDR3 length: 14
V gene: TRBV4-3
CDR3 DNA: TGCGCCAGCAGCCAAAACGCCCAGGGTTACGAGCAGTACTTC
CDR3 protein: CASSQNAQGYEQYF

J gene: TRBJ1-2
D gene: TRBD1
clone size: once
CDR3 length: 17
V gene: TRBV30
CDR3 DNA: TGTGCCTCCGCACCCGACCAGCTTCGGGACAGGCTTTATGGCTACACCTTC
CDR3 protein: CASAPDQLRDRLYGYTF

J gene: TRBJ1-2
D gene: .
clone size: .
CDR3 length: 13
V gene: TRBV27
CDR3 DNA: TGTGCCAGCAGTAGCCAGGGCAACTATGGCTACACCTTC
CDR3 protein: CASSSQGNYGYTF

J gene: TRBJ1-5
D gene: .
clone size: .
CDR3 length: 17
V gene: TRBV28
CDR3 DNA: TGTGCCAGCAGCCCTGATGCTACCGCGCGGGGCAATCAGCCCCAGCATTTT
CDR3 protein: CASSPDATARGNQPQHF

J gene: TRBJ1-5
D gene: .
clone size: .
CDR3 length: 14
V gene: TRBV4-1
CDR3 DNA: TGCGCCAGCAGCCAAGTGGGGGGCAATCAGCCCCAGCATTTT
CDR3 protein: CASSQVGGNQPQHF

J gene: TRBJ1-1
D gene: .
clone size: .
CDR3 length: 14
V gene: TRBV5-6
CDR3 DNA: TGTGCCAGCAGGAGGGGGGCGGGAAACACTGAAGCTTTCTTT
CDR3 protein: CASRRGAGNTEAFF

J gene: TRBJ2-5
D gene: .
clone size: few
CDR3 length: 12
V gene: TRBV29-1
CDR3 DNA: TGCAGCGTGAGGGGGGGTAGAGAGACCCAGTACTTC
CDR3 protein: CSVRGGRETQYF

J gene: TRBJ1-5
D gene: .
clone size: .
CDR3 length: 14
V gene: TRBV11-1
CDR3 DNA: TGTGCCAGCAGCCCCACGGGGGCGGGTTGGCCCCAGCATTTT
CDR3 protein: CASSPTGAGWPQHF

J gene: TRBJ2-2
D gene: .
clone size: .
CDR3 length: 13
V gene: TRBV7-3
CDR3 DNA: TGTGCCAGCAGCCAGGATCGAACCGGGGAGCTGTTTTTT
CDR3 protein: CASSQDRTGELFF

J gene: TRBJ2-3
D gene: TRBD2
clone size: .
CDR3 length: 16
V gene: TRBV18
CDR3 DNA: TGTGCCAGCTCACCACTCCTAGCGGGAGGCACAGATACGCAGTATTTT
CDR3 protein: CASSPLLAGGTDTQYF

J gene: TRBJ1-1
D gene: .
clone size: .
CDR3 length: 13
V gene: TRBV5-5
CDR3 DNA: TGTGCCAGCAGCTTGGCCGTGAACACTGAAGCTTTCTTT
CDR3 protein: CASSLAVNTEAFF

J gene: TRBJ2-7
D gene: TRBD2
clone size: .
CDR3 length: 14
V gene: TRBV5-1
CDR3 DNA: TGCGCCAGCAGCGCCGGGACTAGCGGGGCACGTCGGTACTTC
CDR3 protein: CASSAGTSGARRYF

J gene: TRBJ2-3
D gene: TRBD2
clone size: .
CDR3 length: 13
V gene: TRBV29-1
CDR3 DNA: TGCAGCGGGGGGGGTGCCCGCACAGATACGCAGTATTTT
CDR3 protein: CSGGGARTDTQYF

J gene: TRBJ2-1
D gene: TRBD1
clone size: .
CDR3 length: 14
V gene: TRBV5-1
CDR3 DNA: TGCGCCAGCAGCTTAACAGGGGGTTTGGGAGAGCAGTTCTTC
CDR3 protein: CASSLTGGLGEQFF

J gene: TRBJ1-4
D gene: .
clone size: .
CDR3 length: 15
V gene: TRBV28
CDR3 DNA: TGTGCCAGCAGTCCGGTTTTGGGGCTGAATGAAAAACTGTTTTTT
CDR3 protein: CASSPVLGLNEKLFF

J gene: TRBJ2-1
D gene: .
clone size: .
CDR3 length: 15
V gene: TRBV5-1
CDR3 DNA: TGCGCCAGCAATGAAGGGCAGGGGACCTACAATGAGCAGTTCTTC
CDR3 protein: CASNEGQGTYNEQFF